The clone carrying this TCR beta chain came up many times. The sample comes from a study of spatial heterogeneity in lung cancer. Across the study: PBMC samples from follow-up, when available, were sequenced at a median of roughly two years post-resection.

Trimming removed 1 base at V and 6 bases at J, with 10 bases between. Per germline, CDR1 SGHAT and CDR2 FQNNGV. CDR3 size: 13 residues. A unique molecular identifier was attached to every TCR cDNA molecule. TCRdb itself ran the 5' RACE reads through MiXCR, one entry per CDR3 protein. The table lists around 110,000 distinct CDR3 sequences, about 12% of them singletons. Time point noted: blood at routine non-recurrence follow-up after resection. Unsorted tumor, nontumor lung tissue or cryopreserved PBMC supplied the whole RNA. The TCR sequence derives from a male donor with early-stage non-small cell lung cancer. The genes are TRBV11-2 and TRBJ2-7; D gene ambiguous. Source: PBMCs, taken at follow-up. CDR3 DNA: TGTGCCAGCAGCTTAGGGACGGAGTTCGAGCAGTACTTC. Translating it yields CASSLGTEFEQYF.